This T cell receptor (beta chain) stems from a study of T cell changes during pregnancy in multiple sclerosis. TCRdb's copy holds only in-frame clones and misses some; the assay was immunoSEQ multiplex PCR. Counted here are around 100,000 clones, about nine tenths occurring once; the ten biggest clones make up less than 2%. J lost 6 bases, V lost 0 bases, and 9 bases had no gene match. The CDR3 has 15 residues. CDR1 is SGHTS and CDR2 is YDEGEE in the germline V gene. The starting material was peripheral blood, obtained after pregnancy. This chain uses TRBV5-8 with TRBJ2-7, with TRBD1 matching 7 bases. The source of this sequence is a female donor with multiple sclerosis, enrolled in a pregnancy study. The CDR3 DNA follows: TGTGCCAGCAGCTTGGGTGACAGGGATTATGGCGAGCAGTACTTC. Residues: CASSLGDRDYGEQYF.